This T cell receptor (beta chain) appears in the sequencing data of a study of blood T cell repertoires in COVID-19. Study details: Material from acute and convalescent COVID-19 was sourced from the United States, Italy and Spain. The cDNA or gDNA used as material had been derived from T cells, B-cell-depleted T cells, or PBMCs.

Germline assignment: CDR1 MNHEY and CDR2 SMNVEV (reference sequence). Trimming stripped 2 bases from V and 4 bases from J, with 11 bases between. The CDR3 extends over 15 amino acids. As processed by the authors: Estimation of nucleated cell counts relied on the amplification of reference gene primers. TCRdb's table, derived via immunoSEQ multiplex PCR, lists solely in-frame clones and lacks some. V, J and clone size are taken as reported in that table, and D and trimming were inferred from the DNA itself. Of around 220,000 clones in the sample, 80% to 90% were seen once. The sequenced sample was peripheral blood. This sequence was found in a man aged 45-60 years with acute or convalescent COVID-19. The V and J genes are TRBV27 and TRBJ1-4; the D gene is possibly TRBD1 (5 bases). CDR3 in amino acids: CASSLPRQINEKLFF. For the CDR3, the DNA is TGTGCCAGCAGTTTACCGAGACAGATTAATGAAAAACTGTTTTTT.